This paragraph covers one T cell receptor (beta chain) sequence. Antigen unknown. This sample stems from a study of T cell responses to AZD1222 COVID-19 vaccine. At the level of the study: Second-dose recipients at about 4 or about 12 weeks were treated as one pooled group. Whole-study findings and limits: The breadth and depth of Spike-specific TCRs increased once two AZD1222 doses had been given. Clonal diversity may have been underestimated in mostly white British donors. Unmutated variant regions are reportedly the target of nearly half of TCRs that are spike-specific.

Profiling relied on immunoSEQ multiplex PCR, and the TCRdb table lists in-frame clones only, not all of them. The sample consists of more than 100,000 clones, over 75% of them appearing once. Germline V CDR1 and CDR2: SSHAT, FNYEAQ (reference sequence). The V end lost 1 base, the J end lost 1 base, and 9 bases lay between the germline ends. The CDR3 is made up of 15 amino acids. The rearrangement joins TRBV7-7 to TRBJ2-3, with D maybe TRBD1 (6 bases). The sequences come from peripheral blood, collected on day 0 of AZD1222 vaccination. The sequence came from an adult in good health. This CDR3 is CASSLGSGGTDTQYF. The DNA of the CDR3 is TGTGCCAGCAGCTTAGGGTCAGGGGGCACAGATACGCAGTATTTT.